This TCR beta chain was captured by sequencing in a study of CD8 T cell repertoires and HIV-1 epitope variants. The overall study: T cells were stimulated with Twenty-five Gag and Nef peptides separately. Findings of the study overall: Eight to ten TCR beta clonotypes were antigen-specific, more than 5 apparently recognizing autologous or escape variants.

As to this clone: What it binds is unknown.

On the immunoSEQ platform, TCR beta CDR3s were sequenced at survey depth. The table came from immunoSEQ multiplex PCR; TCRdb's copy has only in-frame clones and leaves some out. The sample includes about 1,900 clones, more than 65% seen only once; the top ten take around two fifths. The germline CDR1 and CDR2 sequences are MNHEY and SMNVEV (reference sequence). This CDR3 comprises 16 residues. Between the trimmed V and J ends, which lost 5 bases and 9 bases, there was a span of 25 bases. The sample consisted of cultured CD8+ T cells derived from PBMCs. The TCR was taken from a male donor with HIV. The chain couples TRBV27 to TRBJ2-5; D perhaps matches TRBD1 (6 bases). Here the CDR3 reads CASSPLVGGSEGAQYF. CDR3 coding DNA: TGTGCCAGCAGTCCACTCGTTGGGGGCTCCGAGGGGGCCCAGTACTTC.